This TCR beta chain was found in a study of preoperative IRX-2 immunotherapy in early breast cancer. The treatment is: preoperative locoregional IRX-2 cytokine immunotherapy. Patients received preoperative, locoregional IRX-2 cytokine immunotherapy in a phase Ib study. Clones were read by immunoSEQ multiplex PCR, and TCRdb kept only the in-frame ones, dropping some. The sample lists around 88,000 clones, approximately 90% occurring once. Trimming at V came to 4 bases and at J to 0 bases, leaving 12 bases not matched to a gene. The CDR3 extends over 18 amino acids. This TCR was recovered from a human donor with breast cancer. The genes are TRBV7-1 and TRBJ2-3; 8 bases map to TRBD2. TRBV7-1 falls under the ORF class, with uncertain function. Here the sequenced sample was tumor tissue, taken after IRX-2 immunotherapy. The CDR3 is CASSFPGTRLSSTDTQYF. The CDR3 DNA is TGTGCCAGCAGCTTCCCCGGGACTAGGTTATCGAGCACAGATACGCAGTATTTT.